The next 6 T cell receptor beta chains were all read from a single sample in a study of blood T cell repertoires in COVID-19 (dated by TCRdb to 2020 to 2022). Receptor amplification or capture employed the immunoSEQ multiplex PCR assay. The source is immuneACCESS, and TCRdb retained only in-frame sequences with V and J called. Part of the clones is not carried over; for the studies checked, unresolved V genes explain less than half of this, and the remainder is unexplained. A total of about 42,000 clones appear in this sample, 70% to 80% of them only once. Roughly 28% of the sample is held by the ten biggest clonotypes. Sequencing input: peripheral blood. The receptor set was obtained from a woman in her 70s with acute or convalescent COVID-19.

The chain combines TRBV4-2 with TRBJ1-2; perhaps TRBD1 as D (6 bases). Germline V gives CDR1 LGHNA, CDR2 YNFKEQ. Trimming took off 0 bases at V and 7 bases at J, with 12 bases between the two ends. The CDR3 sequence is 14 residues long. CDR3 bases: TGTGCCAGCAGCCAAGATCTGGGGGCTGCTGGCTACACCTTC. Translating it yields CASSQDLGAAGYTF.

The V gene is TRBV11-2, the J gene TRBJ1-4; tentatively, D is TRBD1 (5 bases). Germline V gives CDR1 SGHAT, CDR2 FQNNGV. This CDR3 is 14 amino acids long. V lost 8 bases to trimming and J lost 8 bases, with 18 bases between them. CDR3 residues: CASQKGREDEKLFF. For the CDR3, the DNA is TGTGCCAGCCAAAAGGGGAGGGAGGACGAAAAACTGTTTTTT.

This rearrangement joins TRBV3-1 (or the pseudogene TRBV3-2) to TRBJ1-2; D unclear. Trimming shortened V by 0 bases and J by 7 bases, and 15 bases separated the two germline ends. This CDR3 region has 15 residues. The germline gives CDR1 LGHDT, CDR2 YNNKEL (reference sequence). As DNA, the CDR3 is TGTGCCAGCAGCCAAGATACGTGGACGAGGGCTGGCTACACCTTC. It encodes CASSQDTWTRAGYTF.

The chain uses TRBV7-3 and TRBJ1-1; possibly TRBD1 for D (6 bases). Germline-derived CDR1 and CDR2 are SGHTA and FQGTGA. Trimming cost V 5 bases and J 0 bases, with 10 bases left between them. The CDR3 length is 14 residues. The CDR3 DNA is TGTGCCAGCAGCGAACAGGGTATGAACACTGAAGCTTTCTTT. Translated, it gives CASSEQGMNTEAFF.

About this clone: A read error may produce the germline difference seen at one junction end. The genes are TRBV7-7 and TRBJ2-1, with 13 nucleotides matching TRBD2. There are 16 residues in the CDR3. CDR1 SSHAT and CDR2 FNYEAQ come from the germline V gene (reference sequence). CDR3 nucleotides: TGTGCTAGCAGCTTATTACTAGCGGGAGGGTTAGATGAGCAGTTCTTC. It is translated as CASSLLLAGGLDEQFF.

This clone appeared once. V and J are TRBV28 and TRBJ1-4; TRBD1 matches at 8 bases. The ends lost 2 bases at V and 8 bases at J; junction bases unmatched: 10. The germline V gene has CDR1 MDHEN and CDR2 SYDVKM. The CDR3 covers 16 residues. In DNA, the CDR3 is TGTGCCAGCAGTTTACCCTCCGGGACAGGTCAAGAAAAACTGTTTTTT. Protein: CASSLPSGTGQEKLFF.